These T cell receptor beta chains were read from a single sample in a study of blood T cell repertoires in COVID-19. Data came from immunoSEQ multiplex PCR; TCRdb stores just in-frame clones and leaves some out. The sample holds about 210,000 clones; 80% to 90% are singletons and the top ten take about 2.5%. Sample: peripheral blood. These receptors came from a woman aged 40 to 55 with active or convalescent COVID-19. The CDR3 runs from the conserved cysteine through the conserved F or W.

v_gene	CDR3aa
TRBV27	CASSLSPLAGSPLAKNIQYF
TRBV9	CASSVDRGETQYF
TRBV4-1	CASSQTPGLAADTQYF
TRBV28	CASRQGPSYNEQFF
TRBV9	CASGPSTSPDEQYF
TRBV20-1	CSASGPGDGGEQYF
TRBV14	CASSQGGGAGTQYF
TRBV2	CASSPRGAVEAFF
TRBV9	CASSVEWLRNEQFF
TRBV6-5	CASSYSTIYTEAFF